This TCR beta chain is drawn from a study of graft-versus-host responses after intestinal transplantation. Study summary: Each of the recipients got a multivisceral, liver-intestinal, or isolated intestinal transplant. Each patient got anti-thymocyte globulin induction, then tacrolimus and steroids for roughly 3 years.

CDR1 is MNHEY, CDR2 SMNVEV, per germline (reference sequence). The CDR3 is 22 amino acids. V dropped 6 bases and J dropped 3; count of bases not matched to a gene: 28. Clones were sequenced by immunoSEQ multiplex PCR, and TCRdb holds only the in-frame ones, with some missing. The sample includes tens of thousands of clones, nearly 90% of them seen just once. To note about this clone: The antigen is not known.

The chain combines TRBV27 with TRBJ2-1; 8 nucleotides match TRBD1. This TCR was sampled from a human donor who was the organ donor for an intestinal transplant. Sequencing was performed on unstimulated CD8+ T cells sorted from spleen or lymph node cells, taken before transplant. The CDR3: CASRLASYGQGRRKAIYNEQFF. DNA of the CDR3: TGTGCCAGCAGGTTAGCCTCATATGGACAGGGAAGGCGAAAGGCGATCTACAATGAGCAGTTCTTC.